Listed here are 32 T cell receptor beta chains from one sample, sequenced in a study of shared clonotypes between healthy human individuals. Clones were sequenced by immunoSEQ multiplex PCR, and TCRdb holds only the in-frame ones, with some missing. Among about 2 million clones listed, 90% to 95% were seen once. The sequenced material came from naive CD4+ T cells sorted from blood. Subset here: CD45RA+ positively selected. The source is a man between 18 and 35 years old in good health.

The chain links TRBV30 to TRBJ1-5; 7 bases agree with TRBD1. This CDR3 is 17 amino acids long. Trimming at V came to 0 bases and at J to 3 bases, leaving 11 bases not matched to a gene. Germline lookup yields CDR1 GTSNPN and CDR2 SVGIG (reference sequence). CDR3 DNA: TGTGCCTGGAGTGTAGACCGGGACAGTGGCTTCAATCAGCCCCAGCATTTT. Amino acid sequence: CAWSVDRDSGFNQPQHF.

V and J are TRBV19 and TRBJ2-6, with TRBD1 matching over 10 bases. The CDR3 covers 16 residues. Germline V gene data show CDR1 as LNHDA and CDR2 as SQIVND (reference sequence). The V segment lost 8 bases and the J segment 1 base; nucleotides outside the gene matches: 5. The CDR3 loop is CASRDRGGSGANVLTF. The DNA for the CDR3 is TGTGCCAGTCGGGACAGGGGAGGGTCTGGGGCCAACGTCCTGACTTTC.

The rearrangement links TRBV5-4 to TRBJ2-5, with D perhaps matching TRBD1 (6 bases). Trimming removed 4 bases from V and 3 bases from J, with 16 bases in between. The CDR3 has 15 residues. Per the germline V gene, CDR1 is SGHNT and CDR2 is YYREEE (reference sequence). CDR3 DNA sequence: TGTGCCAGCAGCCTGCAGGGGCCAGGGAAAGAGACCCAGTACTTC. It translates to CASSLQGPGKETQYF.

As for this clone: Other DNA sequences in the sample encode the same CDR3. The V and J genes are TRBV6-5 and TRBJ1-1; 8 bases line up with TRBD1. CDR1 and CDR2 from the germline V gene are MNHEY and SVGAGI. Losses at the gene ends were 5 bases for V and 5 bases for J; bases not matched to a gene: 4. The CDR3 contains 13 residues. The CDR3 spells CASSRTGNTEAFF. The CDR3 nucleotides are TGTGCCAGCAGTCGGACAGGGAATACTGAAGCTTTCTTT.

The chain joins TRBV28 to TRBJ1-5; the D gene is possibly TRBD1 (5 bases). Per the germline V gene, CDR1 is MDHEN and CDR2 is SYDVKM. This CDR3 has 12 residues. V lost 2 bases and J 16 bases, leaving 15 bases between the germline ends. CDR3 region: CASSLPLGTKHF. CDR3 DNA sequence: TGTGCCAGCAGTTTACCTCTCGGGACGAAACATTTT.

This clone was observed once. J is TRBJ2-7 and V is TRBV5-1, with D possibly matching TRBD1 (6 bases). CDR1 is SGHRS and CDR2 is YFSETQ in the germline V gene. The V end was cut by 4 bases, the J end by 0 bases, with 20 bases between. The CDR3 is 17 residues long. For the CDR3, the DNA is TGCGCCAGCAGCGCCCCCCGACAGGACCAATTCTCCTACGAGCAGTACTTC. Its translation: CASSAPRQDQFSYEQYF.

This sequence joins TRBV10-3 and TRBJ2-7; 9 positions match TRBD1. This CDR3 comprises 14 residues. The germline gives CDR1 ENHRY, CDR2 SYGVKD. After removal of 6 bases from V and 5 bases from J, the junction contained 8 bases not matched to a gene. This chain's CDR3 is CAIRTGTGSDEQYF. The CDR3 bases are TGTGCCATCAGAACCGGGACAGGGTCTGACGAGCAGTACTTC.

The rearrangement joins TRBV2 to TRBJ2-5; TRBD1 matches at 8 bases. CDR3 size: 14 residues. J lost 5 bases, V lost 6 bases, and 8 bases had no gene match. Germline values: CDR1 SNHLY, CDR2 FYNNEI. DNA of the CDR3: TGTGCCAGCAGCGGGACAGGCCAGAGGGAGACCCAGTACTTC. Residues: CASSGTGQRETQYF.

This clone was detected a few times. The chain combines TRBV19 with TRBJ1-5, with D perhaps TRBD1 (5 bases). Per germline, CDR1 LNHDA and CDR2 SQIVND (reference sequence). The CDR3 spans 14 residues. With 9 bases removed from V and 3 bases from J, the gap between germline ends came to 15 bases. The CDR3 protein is CASRRGAPNQPQHF. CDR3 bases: TGTGCCAGCCGGCGGGGCGCTCCCAATCAGCCCCAGCATTTT.

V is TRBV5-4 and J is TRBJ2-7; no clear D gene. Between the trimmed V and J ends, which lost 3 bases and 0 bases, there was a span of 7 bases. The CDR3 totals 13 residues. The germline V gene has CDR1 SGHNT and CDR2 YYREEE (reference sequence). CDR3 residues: CASSYLNSYEQYF. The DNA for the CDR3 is TGTGCCAGCAGCTATTTAAACTCCTACGAGCAGTACTTC.

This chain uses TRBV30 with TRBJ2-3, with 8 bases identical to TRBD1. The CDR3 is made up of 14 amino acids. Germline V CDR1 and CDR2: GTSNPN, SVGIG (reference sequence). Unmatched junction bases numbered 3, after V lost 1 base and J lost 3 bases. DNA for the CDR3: TGTGCCTGGAGTGGGGACAGGAAGACAGATACGCAGTATTTT. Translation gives CAWSGDRKTDTQYF.

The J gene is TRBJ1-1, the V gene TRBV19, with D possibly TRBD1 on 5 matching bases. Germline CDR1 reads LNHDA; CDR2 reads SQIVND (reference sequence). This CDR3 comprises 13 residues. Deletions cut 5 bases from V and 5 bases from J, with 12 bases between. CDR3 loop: CASSSIRGTEAFF. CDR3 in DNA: TGTGCCAGTAGTTCGATAAGGGGAACTGAAGCTTTCTTT. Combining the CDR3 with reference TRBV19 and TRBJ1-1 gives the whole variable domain DGGITQSPKYLFRKEGQNVTLSCEQNLNHDAMYWYRQDPGQGLRLIYYSQIVNDFQKGDIAEGYSVSREKKESFPLTVTSAQKNPTAFYLCASSSIRGTEAFFGQGTRLTVV.

Here the CDR3 DNA reads TGTGCCAGCAGCTTACCAGGGAACACCGGGGAGCTGTTTTTT. Protein: CASSLPGNTGELFF. V and J are TRBV7-9 and TRBJ2-2; the D is unclear. This CDR3 is 14 amino acids long. Per germline, CDR1 SEHNR and CDR2 FQNEAQ (reference sequence). Trimming cost V 2 bases and J 1 base, with 5 bases left between them.

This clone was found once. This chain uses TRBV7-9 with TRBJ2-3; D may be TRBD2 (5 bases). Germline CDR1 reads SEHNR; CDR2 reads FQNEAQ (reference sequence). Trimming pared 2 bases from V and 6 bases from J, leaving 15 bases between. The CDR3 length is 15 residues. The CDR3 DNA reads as TGTGCCAGCAGCTTAATGGACTCCGCCTCGGATACGCAGTATTTT. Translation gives CASSLMDSASDTQYF.

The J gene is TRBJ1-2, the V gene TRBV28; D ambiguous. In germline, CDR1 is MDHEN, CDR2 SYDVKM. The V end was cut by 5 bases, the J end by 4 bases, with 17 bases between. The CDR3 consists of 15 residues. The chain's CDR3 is CASSPTLQASYGYTF. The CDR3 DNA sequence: TGTGCCAGCAGTCCTACCCTGCAGGCATCCTATGGCTACACCTTC.

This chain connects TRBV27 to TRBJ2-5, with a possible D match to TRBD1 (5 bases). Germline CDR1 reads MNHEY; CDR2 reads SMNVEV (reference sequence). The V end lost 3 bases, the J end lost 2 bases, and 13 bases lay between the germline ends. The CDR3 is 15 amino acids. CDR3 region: CASSLSGLGQETQYF. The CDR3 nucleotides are TGTGCCAGCAGTTTGTCAGGGCTGGGACAAGAGACCCAGTACTTC.

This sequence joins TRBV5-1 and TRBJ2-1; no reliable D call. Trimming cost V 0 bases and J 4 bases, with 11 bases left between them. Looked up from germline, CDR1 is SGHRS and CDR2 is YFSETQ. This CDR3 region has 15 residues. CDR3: CASSLAVDKYNEQFF. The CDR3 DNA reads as TGCGCCAGCAGCTTGGCCGTTGACAAGTACAATGAGCAGTTCTTC.

The CDR3 DNA reads TGTGCCAGCAGTTACACTCTGAACACCGGGGAGCTGTTTTTT. It specifies CASSYTLNTGELFF. The gene calls are TRBV6-6 and TRBJ2-2; D call uncertain. The V and J ends lost 2 bases and 1 base respectively, with 5 bases between them. Germline V gene sequence: CDR1 MNHNY, CDR2 SVGAGI (reference sequence). This CDR3 has 14 amino acids.

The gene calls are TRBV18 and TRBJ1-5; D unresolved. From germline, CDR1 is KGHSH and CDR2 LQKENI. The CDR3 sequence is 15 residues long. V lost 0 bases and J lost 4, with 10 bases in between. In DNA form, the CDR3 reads TGTGCCAGCTCACCACCAGGAATAGTGAATCAGCCCCAGCATTTT. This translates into CASSPPGIVNQPQHF.

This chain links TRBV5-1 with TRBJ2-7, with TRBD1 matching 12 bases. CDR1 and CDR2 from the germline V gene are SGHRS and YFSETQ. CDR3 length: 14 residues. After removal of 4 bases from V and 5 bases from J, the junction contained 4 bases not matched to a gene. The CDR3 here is CASSQGQGADEQYF. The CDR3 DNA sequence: TGCGCCAGCAGCCAGGGACAGGGGGCAGACGAGCAGTACTTC.

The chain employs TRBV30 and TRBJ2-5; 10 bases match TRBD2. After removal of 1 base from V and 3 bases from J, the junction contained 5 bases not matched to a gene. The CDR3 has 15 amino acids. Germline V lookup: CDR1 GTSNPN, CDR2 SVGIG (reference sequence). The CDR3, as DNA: TGTGCCTGGAGTGGGCTAGCGGGAGTAAAAGAGACCCAGTACTTC. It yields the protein CAWSGLAGVKETQYF. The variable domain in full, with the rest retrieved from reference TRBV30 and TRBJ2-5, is SQTIHQWPATLVQPVGSPLSLECTVEGTSNPNLYWYRQAAGRGLQLLFYSVGIGQISSEVPQNLSASRPQDRQFILSSKKLLLSDSGFYLCAWSGLAGVKETQYFGPGTRLLVL.

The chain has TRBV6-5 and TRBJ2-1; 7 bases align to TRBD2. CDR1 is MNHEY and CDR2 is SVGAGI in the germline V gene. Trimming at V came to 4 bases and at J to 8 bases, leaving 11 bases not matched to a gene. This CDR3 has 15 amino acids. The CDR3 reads CASSSLGLDLHEQFF. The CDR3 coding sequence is TGTGCCAGCAGTTCCCTAGGACTAGATCTGCATGAGCAGTTCTTC.

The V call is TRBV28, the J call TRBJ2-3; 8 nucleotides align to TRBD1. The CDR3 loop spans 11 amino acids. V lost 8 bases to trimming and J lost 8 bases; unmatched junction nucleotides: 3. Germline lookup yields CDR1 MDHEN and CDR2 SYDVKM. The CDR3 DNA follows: TGTGCCAGCGGAGACAGGGGTACGCAGTATTTT. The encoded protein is CASGDRGTQYF.

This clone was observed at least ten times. The CDR3 here is CASSPVTSGSADTQYF. CDR3 in DNA: TGTGCCAGCTCACCAGTTACTAGCGGGAGTGCAGATACGCAGTATTTT. The gene calls are TRBV18 and TRBJ2-3; 11 nucleotides line up with TRBD2. CDR1 KGHSH and CDR2 LQKENI come from the germline V gene. Trimming removed 2 bases from V and 4 bases from J; junction bases left unmatched: 5. This CDR3 is built from 16 residues.

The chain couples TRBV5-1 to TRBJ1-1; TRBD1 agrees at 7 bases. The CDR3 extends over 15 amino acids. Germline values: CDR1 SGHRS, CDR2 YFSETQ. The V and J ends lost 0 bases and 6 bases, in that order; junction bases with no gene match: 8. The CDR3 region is CASSLVQGEGAEAFF. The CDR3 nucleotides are TGCGCCAGCAGCTTGGTCCAGGGGGAGGGTGCTGAAGCTTTCTTT.

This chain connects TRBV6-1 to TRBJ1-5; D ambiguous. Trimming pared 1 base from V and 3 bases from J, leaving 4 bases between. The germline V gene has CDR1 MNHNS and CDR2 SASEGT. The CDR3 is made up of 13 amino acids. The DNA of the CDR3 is TGTGCCAGCAGTGAAGGGAACAATCAGCCCCAGCATTTT. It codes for CASSEGNNQPQHF.

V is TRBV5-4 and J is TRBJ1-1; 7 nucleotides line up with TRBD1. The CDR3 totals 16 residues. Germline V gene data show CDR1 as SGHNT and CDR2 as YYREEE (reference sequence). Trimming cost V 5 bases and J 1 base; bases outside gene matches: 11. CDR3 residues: CASRDRFFFPNTEAFF. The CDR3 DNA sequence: TGTGCCAGCAGGGACAGGTTCTTCTTTCCGAACACTGAAGCTTTCTTT. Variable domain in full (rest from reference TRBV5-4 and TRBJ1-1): ETGVTQSPTHLIKTRGQQVTLRCSSQSGHNTVSWYQQALGQGPQFIFQYYREEENGRGNFPPRFSGLQFPNYSSELNVNALELDDSALYLCASRDRFFFPNTEAFFGQGTRLTVV.

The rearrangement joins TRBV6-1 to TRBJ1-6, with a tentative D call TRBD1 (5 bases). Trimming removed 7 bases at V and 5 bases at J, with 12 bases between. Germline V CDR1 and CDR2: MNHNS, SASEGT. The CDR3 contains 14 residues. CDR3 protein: CASTWDGNNSPLHF. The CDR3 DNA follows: TGTGCCAGCACATGGGACGGAAATAATTCACCCCTCCACTTT.

CDR3 sequence (DNA): TGCGCCAGCAGTGAATGGGGGACCTCCTACGAGCAGTACTTC. This codes for CASSEWGTSYEQYF. This rearrangement joins TRBV10-1 to TRBJ2-7; D could derive from TRBD1 or TRBD2 (5 bases each). Trimming took off 3 bases at V and 0 bases at J, with 9 bases between the two ends. CDR1 and CDR2 (germline): WNHNN, SYGVQD (reference sequence). CDR3 length: 14 amino acids.

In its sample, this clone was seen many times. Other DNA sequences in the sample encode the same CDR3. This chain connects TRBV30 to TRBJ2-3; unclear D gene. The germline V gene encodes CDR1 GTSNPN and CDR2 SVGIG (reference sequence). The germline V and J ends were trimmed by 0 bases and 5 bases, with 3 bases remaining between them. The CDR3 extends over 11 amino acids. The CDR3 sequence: CAWSVEDTQYF. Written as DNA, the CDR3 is TGTGCCTGGAGTGTTGAAGATACGCAGTATTTT.

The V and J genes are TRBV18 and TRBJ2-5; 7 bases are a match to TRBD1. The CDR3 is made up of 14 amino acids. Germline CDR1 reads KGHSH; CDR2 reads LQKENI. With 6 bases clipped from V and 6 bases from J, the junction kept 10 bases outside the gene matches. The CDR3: CASSIGQVQKTQYF. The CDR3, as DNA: TGTGCCAGCTCCATCGGACAGGTTCAAAAGACCCAGTACTTC.

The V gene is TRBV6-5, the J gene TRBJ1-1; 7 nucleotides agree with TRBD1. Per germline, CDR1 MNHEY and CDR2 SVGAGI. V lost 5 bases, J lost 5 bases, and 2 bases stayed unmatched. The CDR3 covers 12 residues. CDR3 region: CASSTGATEAFF. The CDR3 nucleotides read TGTGCCAGCAGTACAGGGGCTACTGAAGCTTTCTTT.